This passage covers 8 T cell receptor beta chains from one sample sequenced in a study of cytomegalovirus exposure and HLA in healthy donors. 13 Jbeta primers and 60 Vbeta primers were used for the PCR. Produced via immunoSEQ multiplex PCR; TCRdb's table is partial and in-frame only. This repertoire shows approximately 64,000 clones, roughly 80% found once; its top ten account for approximately 5.4%. Source material: PBMCs. The receptors were sampled from a male donor in good health and CMV-seropositive.

This CDR3 is CASSTHRGQGKEENGYTF. The CDR3 DNA reads TGTGCCAGTAGTACACACCGCGGACAGGGCAAAGAGGAAAATGGCTACACCTTC. The rearrangement joins TRBV19 to TRBJ1-2; 8 positions match TRBD1. Germline trimming cut 4 bases from V and 6 bases from J; bases unmatched to any gene: 19. Germline V lookup: CDR1 LNHDA, CDR2 SQIVND (reference sequence). CDR3 length: 18 amino acids.

The CDR3 spells CASSYAAGGETGYTF. As DNA, the CDR3 is TGTGCCAGCAGTTACGCGGCAGGGGGCGAGACTGGCTACACCTTC. This rearrangement joins TRBV6-6 to TRBJ1-2, with 8 nucleotides matching TRBD1. CDR1 and CDR2 (germline): MNHNY, SVGAGI (reference sequence). J gave up 7 bases and V 2 bases, and 9 bases lay outside the gene matches. The CDR3 is 15 amino acids.

This chain's CDR3 is CASSVRGNTEAFF. The CDR3 bases are TGTGCCAGCAGCGTCAGGGGGAACACTGAAGCTTTCTTT. This chain uses TRBV11-2 with TRBJ1-1, with D perhaps TRBD1 (6 bases). There are 13 residues in the CDR3. With 5 bases removed from V and 1 base from J, the gap between germline ends came to 8 bases. Per germline, CDR1 SGHAT and CDR2 FQNNGV.

CDR3: CASSLGVSYEQYF. The CDR3 nucleotides read TGTGCCAGCAGCTTGGGAGTCTCCTACGAGCAGTACTTC. The chain has TRBV5-4 and TRBJ2-7, with unresolved D. CDR1 and CDR2 from the germline V gene are SGHNT and YYREEE (reference sequence). Trimming left V 0 bases short and J 0 bases short, with 4 bases between. This CDR3 region has 13 residues.

This rearrangement joins TRBV5-1 to TRBJ2-3; 8 bases line up with TRBD1. V lost 7 bases to trimming and J lost 1 base; unmatched junction nucleotides: 5. This CDR3 is 14 amino acids long. The germline gives CDR1 SGHRS, CDR2 YFSETQ. CDR3 coding DNA: TGCGCCAGCTCCGGGACAGGCCGCACAGATACGCAGTATTTT. Translated: CASSGTGRTDTQYF.

The J gene is TRBJ1-2, the V gene TRBV28; tentative D call: TRBD1 (6 bases). CDR1 and CDR2 (germline): MDHEN, SYDVKM. V was trimmed by 5 bases and J by 2 bases, leaving 18 bases between them. The CDR3 sequence is 16 residues long. CDR3 residues: CASSPMGVDRNYGYTF. The CDR3 DNA follows: TGTGCCAGCAGTCCAATGGGGGTAGACAGGAACTATGGCTACACCTTC.

The chain is built from TRBV4-3 and TRBJ2-1, with 8 positions matching TRBD2. Looked up from germline, CDR1 is LGHNA and CDR2 is YSLEER. V shed 3 bases and J 10 bases; nucleotides not matched to a gene: 17. This CDR3 region has 17 residues. The CDR3 region has the DNA TGCGCCAGCAGCCAGGGATCGTTGGCGGGGGGCCCCGGGGAGCAGTTCTTC. Residues: CASSQGSLAGGPGEQFF.

The gene calls are TRBV5-4 and TRBJ2-3; possible D gene TRBD1, 6 bases. CDR3 size: 15 residues. Germline CDR1 is SGHNT and CDR2 is YYREEE (reference sequence). The V end was cut by 4 bases, the J end by 0 bases, with 12 bases between. DNA of the CDR3: TGTGCCAGCAGCCCGACAGGTCCGAGCACAGATACGCAGTATTTT. Protein: CASSPTGPSTDTQYF. Filled out from reference TRBV5-4 and TRBJ2-3, the complete variable domain reads ETGVTQSPTHLIKTRGQQVTLRCSSQSGHNTVSWYQQALGQGPQFIFQYYREEENGRGNFPPRFSGLQFPNYSSELNVNALELDDSALYLCASSPTGPSTDTQYFGPGTRLTVL.